This T cell receptor beta chain was sequenced for a study of CD8+ T cells in alopecia areata. Regarding the study as a whole: Alopecia totalis/universalis scalp especially showed more expanded CD8+ clones than normal scalp.

PBMCs were stained for CD3, CD4 and CD8, and CD4+ and CD8+ T cells were sorted. This clone showed up just once. Its antigen is undetermined. Extraction of RNA preceded its reverse transcription into cDNA, which served as the sequencing template. Sequencing used immunoSEQ multiplex PCR; TCRdb keeps in-frame clones, though not all of them. The sample has some 200,000 clones, just under 60% seen once; the top ten hold roughly 14%. The sample in question was CD4+ T cells sorted from blood, obtained at week 0. This clonotype was sampled from a human donor with alopecia areata.

The CDR3 is CASSEASGDTGELFF. CDR3 DNA sequence: TGTGCCAGCAGTGAAGCTAGCGGGGACACCGGGGAGCTGTTTTTT. This chain links TRBV2 with TRBJ2-2; TRBD2 aligns across 8 bases. V gave up 0 bases and J gave up 3 bases; unmatched junction bases: 0. This CDR3 is built from 15 residues. The germline gives CDR1 SNHLY, CDR2 FYNNEI.